Listed below are T cell receptor beta chains from one sample, sequenced in a study of T-cell memory formation after mild COVID-19. One entry per CDR3 protein results from TCRdb running MiXCR on the 5' RACE reads. This sample has under 550,000 distinct CDR3 sequences; around a sixth occur once, and the top ten carry 10% to 15%. The sequenced sample was PBMCs or a T cell subset sorted from them (not recorded which). The receptors come from an adult woman who had mild COVID-19 (a few samples of this study predate the infection). Cell type and time point are not known. Both conserved end residues are part of each CDR3. D genes are given only for firm matches. Size is omitted from some rows. Given values are once, few, many or a class for expanded clones.

J gene: TRBJ2-1
clone size: many
V gene: TRBV18
D gene: TRBD2
CDR3 protein: CASSPLKSGGYNEQFF
CDR3 DNA: TGTGCCAGCTCACCATTAAAGAGCGGGGGGTACAATGAGCAGTTCTTC

J gene: TRBJ2-3
clone size: many
V gene: TRBV27
D gene: .
CDR3 protein: CASSRIQYTDTQYF
CDR3 DNA: TGTGCCAGCAGTCGAATCCAGTATACAGATACGCAGTATTTT

J gene: TRBJ2-1
clone size: .
V gene: TRBV7-9
D gene: TRBD2
CDR3 protein: CASSAPGLAVNEQFF
CDR3 DNA: TGTGCCAGCAGCGCACCGGGACTAGCGGTCAATGAGCAGTTCTTC

J gene: TRBJ1-5
clone size: .
V gene: TRBV20-1
D gene: .
CDR3 protein: CSARAPWGNQPQHF
CDR3 DNA: TGCAGTGCTAGAGCCCCCTGGGGCAATCAGCCCCAGCATTTT

J gene: TRBJ1-2
clone size: few
V gene: TRBV12-3/TRBV12-4
D gene: .
CDR3 protein: CASSDSGGFRYGYTF
CDR3 DNA: TGTGCCAGCAGTGACTCTGGGGGGTTCCGCTATGGCTACACCTTC

J gene: TRBJ2-3
clone size: .
V gene: TRBV6-2/TRBV6-3
D gene: TRBD2
CDR3 protein: CASNRLASQSDTQYF
CDR3 DNA: TGTGCCAGCAACCGACTAGCGTCTCAATCAGATACGCAGTATTTT

J gene: TRBJ1-1
clone size: few
V gene: TRBV5-5
D gene: .
CDR3 protein: CASSPKSTGANTEAFF
CDR3 DNA: TGTGCCAGCAGCCCAAAATCTACCGGGGCGAACACTGAAGCTTTCTTT

J gene: TRBJ2-1
clone size: few
V gene: TRBV24-1
D gene: TRBD1
CDR3 protein: CATRQGPNEQFF
CDR3 DNA: TGTGCCACCCGACAGGGTCCCAATGAGCAGTTCTTC

J gene: TRBJ1-1
clone size: .
V gene: TRBV7-2
D gene: TRBD1
CDR3 protein: CASSSTPGQGNTEAFF
CDR3 DNA: TGTGCCAGCAGCTCGACTCCCGGACAGGGCAACACTGAAGCTTTCTTT

J gene: TRBJ2-1
clone size: .
V gene: TRBV9
D gene: .
CDR3 protein: CASSVGRGRHNEQFF
CDR3 DNA: TGTGCCAGCAGCGTGGGCAGGGGCAGGCACAATGAGCAGTTCTTC

J gene: TRBJ1-2
clone size: few
V gene: TRBV20-1
D gene: TRBD1
CDR3 protein: CSARETGDNYGYTF
CDR3 DNA: TGCAGTGCTAGAGAAACAGGGGATAACTATGGCTACACCTTC

J gene: TRBJ1-5
clone size: .
V gene: TRBV15
D gene: .
CDR3 protein: CATSRDPRGAGGQPQHF
CDR3 DNA: TGTGCCACCAGCAGAGACCCCCGCGGGGCGGGGGGTCAGCCCCAGCATTTT

J gene: TRBJ2-1
clone size: few
V gene: TRBV20-1
D gene: TRBD1
CDR3 protein: CSARYYRDSSYNEQFF
CDR3 DNA: TGCAGTGCTAGATACTACCGGGACAGTTCCTACAATGAGCAGTTCTTC

J gene: TRBJ1-2
clone size: .
V gene: TRBV7-9
D gene: .
CDR3 protein: CASSPILPKEGYTF
CDR3 DNA: TGTGCCAGCAGTCCGATACTCCCTAAGGAGGGCTACACCTTC

J gene: TRBJ2-5
clone size: few
V gene: TRBV6-1
D gene: .
CDR3 protein: CASSEQGETQYF
CDR3 DNA: TGTGCCAGCAGTGAGCAGGGAGAGACCCAGTACTTC

J gene: TRBJ2-1
clone size: .
V gene: TRBV29-1
D gene: TRBD1
CDR3 protein: CSAWTGNEQFF
CDR3 DNA: TGCAGCGCTTGGACAGGGAATGAGCAGTTCTTC

J gene: TRBJ2-1
clone size: few
V gene: TRBV7-3
D gene: .
CDR3 protein: CASSLPGGRNEQFF
CDR3 DNA: TGTGCCAGCAGCTTGCCTGGGGGCCGCAATGAGCAGTTCTTC

J gene: TRBJ1-1
clone size: few
V gene: TRBV5-1
D gene: TRBD1
CDR3 protein: CASSPTAGGLNTEAFF
CDR3 DNA: TGCGCCAGCAGCCCAACGGCAGGGGGCCTAAACACTGAAGCTTTCTTT